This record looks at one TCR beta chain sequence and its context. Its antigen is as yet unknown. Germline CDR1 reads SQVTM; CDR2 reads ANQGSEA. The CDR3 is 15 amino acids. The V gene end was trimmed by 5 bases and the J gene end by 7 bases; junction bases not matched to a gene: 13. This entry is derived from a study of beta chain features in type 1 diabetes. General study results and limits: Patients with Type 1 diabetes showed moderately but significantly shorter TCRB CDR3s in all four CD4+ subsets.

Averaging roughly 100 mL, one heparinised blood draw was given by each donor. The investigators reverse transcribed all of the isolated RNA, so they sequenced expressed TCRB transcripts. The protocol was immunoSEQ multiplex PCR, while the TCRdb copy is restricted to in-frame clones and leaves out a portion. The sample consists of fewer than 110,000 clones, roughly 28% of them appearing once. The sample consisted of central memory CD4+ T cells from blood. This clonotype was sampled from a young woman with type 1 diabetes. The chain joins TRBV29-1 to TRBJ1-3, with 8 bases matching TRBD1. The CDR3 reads CSVKLTGTGPNTIYF. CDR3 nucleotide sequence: TGCAGCGTTAAACTTACCGGGACAGGACCCAACACCATATATTTT.